This TCR beta chain comes out of a study of blood T cell repertoires in COVID-19. The table came from immunoSEQ multiplex PCR; TCRdb's copy has only in-frame clones and leaves some out. This sample has about 300,000 clones, with around nine tenths found just once. The source material was PBMCs or T cells enriched from blood (not recorded which). This clonotype originated in a woman aged 25-40 years who had recovered from COVID-19.

CDR3 sequence: CATSDGVRTNTGELFF. CDR3 nucleotide sequence: TGTGCCACCAGTGATGGCGTCCGGACTAACACCGGGGAGCTGTTTTTT. V gene TRBV24-1 combines with J gene TRBJ2-2; D is possibly TRBD2 (5 bases). Germline CDR1 is KGHDR and CDR2 is SFDVKD. Deletions cut 3 bases from V and 2 bases from J, with 12 bases between. The CDR3 is 16 amino acids.